This T cell receptor beta chain was identified in a study of type 1 and type 2 diabetes patients. Study-wide background: Donors were type 1 diabetes, type 2 diabetes, or nondiabetic controls.

Roughly 9.8 milliliters of peripheral blood were drawn from each donor. The V and J ends lost 5 bases and 3 bases, in that order; junction bases with no gene match: 7. The CDR3 length is 14 residues. Per the germline V gene, CDR1 is MNHNS and CDR2 is SASEGT. Genomic DNA was the PCR template. Amplification of the beta chain CDR3 used 30 forward and 13 reverse multiplex primers. TCRdb independently ran MiXCR on the multiplex PCR reads; one entry per CDR3 protein. The repertoire holds about 290,000 distinct CDR3 sequences, 45% to 60% seen once, with 12% to 15% in the top ten. This sequence originates from a man aged 18 to 29 with type 2 diabetes. Material for sequencing was peripheral blood mononuclear cells (PBMCs). The genes are TRBV6-1 and TRBJ2-7; 7 bases match TRBD2. CDR3 coding DNA: TGTGCCAGCAGTCCAGCGGGATACCACTACGAGCAGTACTTC. This sequence encodes CASSPAGYHYEQYF.